This record looks at one T cell receptor (beta chain) sequence and its context. What it binds is not known. This CDR3 has 18 amino acids. These data belong to a study of OX40 agonist ivuxolimab in advanced cancers. The overall study: Patients receiving dose escalation had hepatocellular carcinoma, melanoma, renal cell or head and neck cancer. Three patients, one with hepatocellular carcinoma and two with cutaneous melanoma, responded partially. Study outcomes and limitations: On average, CD8+ T cells showed a greater number of expanded clones than CD4+.

Produced via immunoSEQ multiplex PCR; TCRdb's table is partial and in-frame only. This table has roughly 76,000 clones, about 94% appearing once. The chain couples TRBV21-1 to TRBJ2-3; TRBD2 is taken as the D call from the table, unchecked against the DNA. TRBV21-1 is a pseudogene. The receptor's source is an adult with an advanced solid tumor such as melanoma, head and neck, liver or kidney cancer. The sample was CD4+ or CD8+ T cells sorted from blood, taken in a trial of the OX40 agonist ivuxolimab. CDR3 nucleotide sequence: TGTGCCAGCAACCATCGGGGGGGCCAGGGGACTAGCACAGATACGCAGTATTTT. Amino acid sequence: CASNHRGGQGTSTDTQYF.